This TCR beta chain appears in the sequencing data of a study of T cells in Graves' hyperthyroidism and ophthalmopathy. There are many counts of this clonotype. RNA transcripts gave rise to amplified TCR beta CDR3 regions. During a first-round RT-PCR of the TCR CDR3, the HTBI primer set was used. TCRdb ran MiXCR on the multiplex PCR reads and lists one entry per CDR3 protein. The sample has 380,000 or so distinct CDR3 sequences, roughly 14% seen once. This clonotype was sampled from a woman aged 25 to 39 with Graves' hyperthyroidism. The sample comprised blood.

The CDR3 region is CSALDGEGEQYF. The DNA of the CDR3 is TGCAGTGCCCTAGACGGAGAGGGCGAGCAGTACTTC. J is TRBJ2-7 and V is TRBV20-1; weak D call: TRBD2 (5 bases). The germline V and J ends were trimmed by 6 bases and 6 bases, with 15 bases remaining between them. The CDR3 sequence is 12 residues long. Germline CDR1 reads DFQATT; CDR2 reads SNEGSKA (reference sequence).